This entry lists 16 T cell receptor beta chains sequenced from one sample in a study of CD4+ T cells in melanoma (dated by TCRdb to the early 2020s). Libraries were constructed by the immunoSEQ multiplex PCR assay. TCRdb's version of the immuneACCESS table is confined to in-frame rearrangements and falls short of the full clone set. An unresolved V gene accounts for under half of the shortfall where checked; the remainder is of unknown origin. In all, the sample holds about 10,000 clones, and 50% to 70% of those were seen once. The top ten constitute approximately 24% of the sample. Material: cells from a culture (not recorded whether cultured in vitro). The source is a human donor with melanoma.

In its sample, this clone was seen once. An end of the junction does not agree with germline; a read error may underlie this. The rearrangement uses TRBV20-1 and TRBJ2-5, with D perhaps TRBD2 (5 bases). The CDR3 is made up of 11 amino acids. Germline V lookup: CDR1 DFQATT, CDR2 SNEGSKA (reference sequence). The DNA of the CDR3 is TGCAGTGCCAGAGAGGGAGAGACCCAGTACTTC. This sequence encodes CSAREGETQYF.

CDR3 sequence: CSVGQGTGANVLTF. Here the CDR3 DNA reads TGCAGCGTAGGACAGGGTACTGGGGCCAACGTCCTGACTTTC. This chain connects TRBV29-1 to TRBJ2-6; TRBD1 aligns across 8 bases. The CDR3 consists of 14 residues. V lost 6 bases to trimming and J lost 2 bases; unmatched junction nucleotides: 3. In germline, CDR1 is SQVTM, CDR2 ANQGSEA.

The J gene is TRBJ2-5, the V gene TRBV29-1; D is unresolved. Trimming took off 3 bases at V and 0 bases at J, with 8 bases between the two ends. CDR1 SQVTM and CDR2 ANQGSEA come from the germline V gene. This CDR3 has 13 amino acids. CDR3 sequence (DNA): TGCAGCGTTGACGGTGCTCACCAAGAGACCCAGTACTTC. This translates into CSVDGAHQETQYF.

This clone was seen only once. CDR3 sequence: CASSPVRQGGQYF. Here the CDR3 DNA reads TGTGCCAGCAGCCCCGTCCGGCAGGGCGGCCAGTACTTC. The chain couples TRBV5-6 to TRBJ2-5, with a tentative D call TRBD1 (5 bases). In germline, CDR1 is SGHDT, CDR2 YYEEEE. V was cut by 4 bases and J by 10 bases, with 17 bases left in between. The CDR3 has 13 residues.

This chain uses TRBV7-9 with TRBJ1-1; D is undetermined. The V gene lost 1 base and the J gene lost 1 base, with 10 bases spanning the gap. Per the germline V gene, CDR1 is SEHNR and CDR2 is FQNEAQ (reference sequence). The CDR3 consists of 15 residues. The CDR3 DNA reads TGTGCCAGCAGCTTAGGACTAGGGAGGAACACTGAAGCTTTCTTT. As protein: CASSLGLGRNTEAFF. The full variable domain, in which reference TRBV7-9 and TRBJ1-1 provide the parts outside the CDR3, is DTGVSQNPRHKITKRGQNVTFRCDPISEHNRLYWYRQTLGQGPEFLTYFQNEAQLEKSRLLSDRFSAERPKGSFSTLEIQRTEQGDSAMYLCASSLGLGRNTEAFFGQGTRLTVV.

This rearrangement joins TRBV27 to TRBJ2-1; 8 bases line up with TRBD1. V dropped 3 bases and J dropped 4; count of bases not matched to a gene: 5. Germline assignment: CDR1 MNHEY and CDR2 SMNVEV (reference sequence). The CDR3 has 15 amino acids. Written as DNA, the CDR3 is TGTGCCAGCAGTTTTTTGGACAGGGCATACAATGAGCAGTTCTTC. Protein: CASSFLDRAYNEQFF.

This chain connects TRBV5-4 to TRBJ2-7; 8 bases line up with TRBD2. CDR1 SGHNT and CDR2 YYREEE come from the germline V gene (reference sequence). This CDR3 is built from 14 residues. Germline trimming cut 4 bases from V and 6 bases from J; bases unmatched to any gene: 9. The CDR3 loop reads CASSAKTGGGEQYF. In DNA, the CDR3 is TGTGCCAGCAGCGCAAAAACCGGGGGGGGCGAGCAGTACTTC.

This clone was counted a single time. This sequence joins TRBV5-6 and TRBJ1-2; the D gene is possibly TRBD1 (5 bases). Germline V CDR1 and CDR2: SGHDT, YYEEEE. There are 14 residues in the CDR3. V shed 1 base and J shed 4 bases, with 11 bases lying between them. CDR3 sequence (DNA): TGTGCCAGCAGCTTGACAGGAATAATCTATGGCTACACCTTC. Protein product: CASSLTGIIYGYTF.

The chain recombines TRBV5-8 with TRBJ2-5; either TRBD1 or TRBD2 may supply D (5 bases each). Trimming cost V 1 base and J 1 base, with 11 bases left between them. Germline-derived CDR1 and CDR2 are SGHTS and YDEGEE. The CDR3 is 15 residues long. The CDR3 region is CASSLRGRGQETQYF. In DNA, the CDR3 is TGTGCCAGCAGCTTGAGGGGACGGGGCCAAGAGACCCAGTACTTC.

This sequence joins TRBV11-3 and TRBJ2-1; 13 bases align to TRBD2. CDR1 is SGHNT and CDR2 is YENEEA in the germline V gene. Unmatched junction bases numbered 4, after V lost 0 bases and J lost 8 bases. This CDR3 is built from 16 residues. The CDR3 coding sequence is TGTGCCAGCAGCTTAGACAAGACTAGCGGGGGGTATGAGCAGTTCTTC. The encoded protein is CASSLDKTSGGYEQFF.

The gene calls are TRBV11-2 and TRBJ2-4, with D tentatively TRBD1 (5 bases). V was shortened by 8 bases and J by 0 bases, with 17 bases between the two germline ends. The CDR3 consists of 16 residues. Germline V lookup: CDR1 SGHAT, CDR2 FQNNGV. CDR3 region: CASERQPTLAKNIQYF. Here the CDR3 DNA reads TGTGCCAGCGAAAGACAGCCAACCTTAGCCAAAAACATTCAGTACTTC. The full variable domain, in which reference TRBV11-2 and TRBJ2-4 provide the parts outside the CDR3, is EAGVAQSPRYKIIEKRQSVAFWCNPISGHATLYWYQQILGQGPKLLIQFQNNGVVDDSQLPKDRFSAERLKGVDSTLKIQPAKLEDSAVYLCASERQPTLAKNIQYFGAGTRLSVL.

The genes are TRBV6-5 and TRBJ1-3; D uncertain. Germline V CDR1 and CDR2: MNHEY, SVGAGI. Trimming stripped 0 bases from V and 0 bases from J, with 6 bases between. The CDR3 is made up of 15 amino acids. The CDR3 loop is CASSYSGYSGNTIYF. In DNA form, the CDR3 reads TGTGCCAGCAGTTACTCAGGGTACTCTGGAAACACCATATATTTT.

This clone was counted a few times. CDR3 bases: TGTGCCAGCAGATACGGACAGGGGGAAGCTTTCTTT. Protein product: CASRYGQGEAFF. V gene TRBV5-8 combines with J gene TRBJ1-1; 9 bases are shared with TRBD1. The length of the CDR3 is 12 residues. Germline lookup yields CDR1 SGHTS and CDR2 YDEGEE. Trimming cost V 5 bases and J 8 bases; bases outside gene matches: 4.

This chain joins TRBV7-9 and TRBJ1-4, with D possibly matching TRBD1 (5 bases). V shed 5 bases and J shed 8 bases, with 18 bases lying between them. The CDR3 totals 15 residues. The germline CDR1 and CDR2 sequences are SEHNR and FQNEAQ (reference sequence). CDR3 residues: CASSRRTLAEEKLFF. CDR3 nucleotide sequence: TGTGCCAGCAGCCGCCGGACACTGGCGGAGGAAAAACTGTTTTTT.

The chain combines TRBV7-9 with TRBJ1-2; 9 bases agree with TRBD1. This CDR3 has 15 amino acids. From germline, CDR1 is SEHNR and CDR2 FQNEAQ (reference sequence). Trimming at V came to 5 bases and at J to 3 bases, leaving 7 bases not matched to a gene. The CDR3 nucleotides are TGTGCCAGCAGCCCTGGACAGGGGCACTACTATGGCTACACCTTC. Translating gives CASSPGQGHYYGYTF.

The chain couples TRBV5-1 to TRBJ2-2; 7 bases are shared with TRBD1. The CDR3 runs to 14 residues. J lost 2 bases, V lost 9 bases, and 7 bases had no gene match. Looked up from germline, CDR1 is SGHRS and CDR2 is YFSETQ. DNA for the CDR3: TGCGCCACGCAGACAGGGTCTAACACCGGGGAGCTGTTTTTT. Its translation is CATQTGSNTGELFF.